The 24 T cell receptor beta chains below all came from one sample that was sequenced in a study of blood T cell repertoires in COVID-19. TCRdb's copy holds only in-frame clones and misses some; the assay was immunoSEQ multiplex PCR. The sample shows some 370,000 clones, about 89% of them seen only once. Sample: peripheral blood. The receptors come from a woman in her 30s with COVID-19, enrolled during active disease.

DNA for the CDR3: TGTGCCAGCAGCCCGTTGAGCATGAACACTGAAGCTTTCTTT. It specifies CASSPLSMNTEAFF. The rearrangement joins TRBV9 to TRBJ1-1; D uncertain. The CDR3 covers 14 residues. Per germline, CDR1 SGDLS and CDR2 YYNGEE. V dropped 4 bases and J dropped 0 bases, with 10 bases sitting between them.

This clone was found once. The chain employs TRBV5-4 and TRBJ2-1; 10 bases are a match to TRBD2. This CDR3 comprises 15 residues. Germline trimming cut 2 bases from V and 7 bases from J; bases unmatched to any gene: 6. The V gene's germline CDR1 is SGHNT and CDR2 YYREEE (reference sequence). The CDR3 nucleotides are TGTGCCAGCAGCTTTCGACTAGCGGGCGCAAATGAGCAGTTCTTC. The encoded protein is CASSFRLAGANEQFF.

This clone is a singleton in its sample. The rearrangement uses TRBV30 and TRBJ2-3; perhaps TRBD2 as D (5 bases). V was cut by 4 bases and J by 3 bases, with 17 bases left in between. CDR1 is GTSNPN, CDR2 SVGIG, per germline (reference sequence). The CDR3 sequence is 15 residues long. The CDR3: CAWTKRKFLTDTQYF. DNA for the CDR3: TGTGCCTGGACAAAGCGGAAATTTTTGACAGATACGCAGTATTTT.

The rearrangement joins TRBV19 to TRBJ1-1; 10 positions agree with TRBD1. The CDR3 is 12 residues long. Germline-derived CDR1 and CDR2 are LNHDA and SQIVND (reference sequence). With 7 bases clipped from V and 5 bases from J, the junction kept 1 base outside the gene matches. CDR3 region: CASTDRGTEAFF. The CDR3 nucleotides are TGTGCCAGTACGGACAGGGGGACTGAAGCTTTCTTT.

J is TRBJ2-2 and V is TRBV4-2; 8 positions agree with TRBD2. Germline V lookup: CDR1 LGHNA, CDR2 YNFKEQ. J was trimmed by 1 base and V by 4 bases; bases with no gene match: 11. The CDR3 totals 18 residues. The CDR3 protein is CASSPLGVAGLNTGELFF. CDR3 sequence (DNA): TGTGCCAGCAGCCCCCTTGGGGTAGCGGGGTTGAACACCGGGGAGCTGTTTTTT.

This clone was counted between two and nine times. The rearrangement links TRBV2 to TRBJ2-5, with TRBD1 matching 10 bases. The CDR3 has 14 residues. The ends lost 4 bases at V and 7 bases at J; junction bases unmatched: 6. CDR1 and CDR2 from the germline V gene are SNHLY and FYNNEI. CDR3 bases: TGTGCCAGCAGTGGGGACAGGGGCCGGGTGACCCAGTACTTC. Its translation: CASSGDRGRVTQYF.

The V call is TRBV5-6, the J call TRBJ2-7; unclear D gene. Trimming stripped 3 bases from V and 0 bases from J, with 7 bases between. Per the germline V gene, CDR1 is SGHDT and CDR2 is YYEEEE. The CDR3 sequence is 13 residues long. As DNA, the CDR3 is TGTGCCAGCAGCTCAGGCGACTCCTACGAGCAGTACTTC. This sequence encodes CASSSGDSYEQYF.

The chain links TRBV19 to TRBJ1-5; 7 bases agree with TRBD1. The CDR3 length is 16 residues. V was clipped by 5 bases and J by 1 base; unmatched bases: 8. The V gene's germline CDR1 is LNHDA and CDR2 SQIVND (reference sequence). The CDR3 coding sequence is TGTGCCAGTAGTCTCCGGACAGGCCTGAGCAATCAGCCCCAGCATTTT. It translates to CASSLRTGLSNQPQHF.

This chain connects TRBV28 to TRBJ2-7; TRBD1 agrees at 12 bases. The CDR3 runs to 15 residues. V lost 4 bases to trimming and J lost 4 bases; unmatched junction nucleotides: 5. Germline values: CDR1 MDHEN, CDR2 SYDVKM. CDR3 nucleotide sequence: TGTGCCAGCAGTTCCTCGGGACAGGGGGCTTACGAGCAGTACTTC. Encoded protein: CASSSSGQGAYEQYF.

This chain connects TRBV9 to TRBJ1-1; the D gene is possibly TRBD1 (6 bases). V was shortened by 3 bases and J by 3 bases, with 15 bases between the two germline ends. The CDR3 totals 15 residues. CDR1 and CDR2 (germline): SGDLS, YYNGEE. The CDR3 is CASSAGLQGDTEAFF. Written as DNA, the CDR3 is TGTGCCAGCAGCGCCGGTCTACAGGGAGACACTGAAGCTTTCTTT.

The chain employs TRBV6-5 and TRBJ2-7, with D possibly matching TRBD1 (7 bases). V was trimmed by 6 bases and J by 7 bases, leaving 19 bases between them. CDR3 length: 14 amino acids. CDR1 and CDR2 from the germline V gene are MNHEY and SVGAGI. The CDR3 loop is CASRETGRLGEQYF. CDR3 DNA: TGTGCCAGCAGGGAGACAGGGAGGTTGGGTGAGCAGTACTTC.

This chain links TRBV5-1 with TRBJ2-5; maybe TRBD1 (6 bases). This CDR3 contains 17 residues. CDR1 and CDR2 from the germline V gene are SGHRS and YFSETQ. Trimming removed 1 base from V and 1 base from J, with 17 bases in between. DNA of the CDR3: TGCGCCAGCAGCTTGCCAGAGGACAGCCAGATCCAAGAGACCCAGTACTTC. Protein product: CASSLPEDSQIQETQYF.

CDR3 DNA: TGTGCCAGCAGTTTTGGGACTCGTGCCTATGGCTACACCTTC. This gives the protein CASSFGTRAYGYTF. This chain joins TRBV28 and TRBJ1-2; the D gene is possibly TRBD1 (5 bases). Trimming shortened V by 3 bases and J by 4 bases, and 12 bases separated the two germline ends. CDR3 size: 14 residues. CDR1 and CDR2 (germline): MDHEN, SYDVKM.

V is TRBV28 and J is TRBJ1-3, with a weak D call TRBD1 (5 bases). CDR1 MDHEN and CDR2 SYDVKM come from the germline V gene. This CDR3 has 14 amino acids. Trimming shortened V by 11 bases and J by 0 bases, and 14 bases separated the two germline ends. CDR3 DNA: TGTGCCGCACGGCAGGGTGGCTCTGGAAACACCATATATTTT. Amino acid sequence: CAARQGGSGNTIYF.

The chain recombines TRBV28 with TRBJ2-7; 8 bases align to TRBD1. Trimming took 5 bases from V and 3 from J; bases not matched to a gene: 9. The CDR3 has 15 residues. CDR1 is MDHEN and CDR2 is SYDVKM in the germline V gene. CDR3 coding DNA: TGTGCCAGCAGTCATGGACAGGGTATAGGCTACGAGCAGTACTTC. It codes for CASSHGQGIGYEQYF.

The chain joins TRBV3-1 (or the pseudogene TRBV3-2) to TRBJ2-7, with a possible D match to TRBD1 (5 bases). Trimming stripped 4 bases from V and 7 bases from J, with 11 bases between. Looked up from germline, CDR1 is LGHDT and CDR2 is YNNKEL (reference sequence). CDR3 length: 12 amino acids. This chain's CDR3 is CASSLRVGEQYF. In DNA, the CDR3 is TGTGCCAGCAGCCTCAGGGTGGGAGAGCAGTACTTC.

The CDR3 DNA is TGTGCCAGCAGTTTGCAGATAAACACTGAAGCTTTCTTT. Its protein is CASSLQINTEAFF. The genes are TRBV12-3 or TRBV12-4 and TRBJ1-1, with unresolved D. This CDR3 has 13 amino acids. Trimming took off 3 bases at V and 2 bases at J, with 7 bases between the two ends.

This chain links TRBV19 with TRBJ2-1, with 7 bases fitting TRBD2. Germline V gives CDR1 LNHDA, CDR2 SQIVND (reference sequence). After removal of 4 bases from V and 3 bases from J, the junction contained 3 bases not matched to a gene. The CDR3 contains 14 residues. Here the CDR3 DNA reads TGTGCCAGTAGTAGACGGGACTACTACAATGAGCAGTTCTTC. This codes for CASSRRDYYNEQFF.

The V call is TRBV18, the J call TRBJ2-3, with unresolved D. There are 14 residues in the CDR3. Per germline, CDR1 KGHSH and CDR2 LQKENI. The V end lost 6 bases, the J end lost 1 base, and 11 bases lay between the germline ends. DNA for the CDR3: TGTGCCAGCTCCCAGGCGTACGGCACAGATACGCAGTATTTT. Residues: CASSQAYGTDTQYF.

The chain is built from TRBV28 and TRBJ1-1, with 7 bases that match TRBD1. The V gene end was trimmed by 3 bases and the J gene end by 6 bases; junction bases not matched to a gene: 7. The germline V gene has CDR1 MDHEN and CDR2 SYDVKM. The CDR3 has 14 amino acids. CDR3 loop: CASSFTGEFSEAFF. CDR3 DNA: TGTGCCAGCAGTTTCACAGGGGAGTTCTCTGAAGCTTTCTTT.

This chain links TRBV11-2 with TRBJ2-3; 8 nucleotides agree with TRBD1. CDR3 length: 14 residues. V trimming: 5 bases; J trimming: 5 bases; junction bases outside the gene matches: 6. CDR1 is SGHAT and CDR2 is FQNNGV in the germline V gene. The DNA of the CDR3 is TGTGCCAGCAGCATCAGGGGGCTTGGAGATACGCAGTATTTT. It specifies CASSIRGLGDTQYF.

The V gene is TRBV28, the J gene TRBJ1-1; D is undetermined. Germline-derived CDR1 and CDR2 are MDHEN and SYDVKM. V was cut by 7 bases and J by 9 bases, with 15 bases left in between. The CDR3 spans 12 residues. The CDR3 sequence: CASTSGSSQAFF. The CDR3 DNA follows: TGTGCCAGCACCTCAGGCAGCTCGCAAGCTTTCTTT.

The CDR3 DNA follows: TGCGCCAGCCGAACGGGAGGGCTAGGGGTGGGCAATGAGCAGTTCTTC. As protein: CASRTGGLGVGNEQFF. This rearrangement joins TRBV5-1 to TRBJ2-1, with 8 bases aligning to TRBD2. CDR3 length: 16 amino acids. Germline V lookup: CDR1 SGHRS, CDR2 YFSETQ. V was pared by 7 bases and J by 6 bases, with 15 bases of the junction left unmatched.

A few counts support this clone. The J gene is TRBJ2-3, the V gene TRBV5-5, with a possible D match to TRBD1 (6 bases). Between the trimmed V and J ends, which lost 7 bases and 0 bases, there was a span of 18 bases. The CDR3 totals 16 residues. Germline CDR1 and CDR2: SGHKS and YYEKEE (reference sequence). CDR3 residues: CASGSGGAPSTDTQYF. DNA of the CDR3: TGTGCCAGCGGCAGTGGGGGCGCCCCTAGCACAGATACGCAGTATTTT. The full variable domain, rest sourced from reference TRBV5-5 and TRBJ2-3, is DAGVTQSPTHLIKTRGQQVTLRCSPISGHKSVSWYQQVLGQGPQFIFQYYEKEERGRGNFPDRFSARQFPNYSSELNVNALLLGDSALYLCASGSGGAPSTDTQYFGPGTRLTVL.